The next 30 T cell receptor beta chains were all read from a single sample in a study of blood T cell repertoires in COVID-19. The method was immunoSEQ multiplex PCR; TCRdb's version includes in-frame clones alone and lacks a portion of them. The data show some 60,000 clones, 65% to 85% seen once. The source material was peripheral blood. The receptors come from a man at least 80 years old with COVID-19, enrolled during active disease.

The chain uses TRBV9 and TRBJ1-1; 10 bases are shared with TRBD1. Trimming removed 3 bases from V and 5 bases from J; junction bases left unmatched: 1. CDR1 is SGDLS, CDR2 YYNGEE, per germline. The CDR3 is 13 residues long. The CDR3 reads CASSGTGGTEAFF. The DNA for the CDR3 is TGTGCCAGCAGCGGGACAGGGGGGACTGAAGCTTTCTTT.

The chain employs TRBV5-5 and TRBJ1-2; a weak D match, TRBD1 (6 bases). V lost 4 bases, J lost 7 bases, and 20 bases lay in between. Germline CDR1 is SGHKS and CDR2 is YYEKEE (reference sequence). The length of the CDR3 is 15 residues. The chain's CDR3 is CASSQGSSRFSGYTF. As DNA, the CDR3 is TGTGCCAGCAGCCAGGGGTCCAGCCGGTTTAGTGGCTACACCTTC. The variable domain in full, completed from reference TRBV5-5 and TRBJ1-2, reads DAGVTQSPTHLIKTRGQQVTLRCSPISGHKSVSWYQQVLGQGPQFIFQYYEKEERGRGNFPDRFSARQFPNYSSELNVNALLLGDSALYLCASSQGSSRFSGYTFGSGTRLTVV.

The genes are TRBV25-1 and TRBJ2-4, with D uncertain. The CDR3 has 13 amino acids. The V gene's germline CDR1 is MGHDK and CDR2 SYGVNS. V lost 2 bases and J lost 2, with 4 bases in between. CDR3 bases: TGTGCCAGCAGTGAAACTACCAAAAACATTCAGTACTTC. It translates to CASSETTKNIQYF. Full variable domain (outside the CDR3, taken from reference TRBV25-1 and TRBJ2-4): EADIYQTPRYLVIGTGKKITLECSQTMGHDKMYWYQQDPGMELHLIHYSYGVNSTEKGDLSSESTVSRIRTEHFPLTLESARPSHTSQYLCASSETTKNIQYFGAGTRLSVL.

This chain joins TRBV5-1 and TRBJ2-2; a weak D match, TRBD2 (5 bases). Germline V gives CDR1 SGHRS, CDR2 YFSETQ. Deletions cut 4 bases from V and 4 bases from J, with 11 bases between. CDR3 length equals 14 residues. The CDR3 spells CASSPVGVTGELFF. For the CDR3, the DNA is TGCGCCAGCAGCCCCGTCGGGGTCACCGGGGAGCTGTTTTTT.

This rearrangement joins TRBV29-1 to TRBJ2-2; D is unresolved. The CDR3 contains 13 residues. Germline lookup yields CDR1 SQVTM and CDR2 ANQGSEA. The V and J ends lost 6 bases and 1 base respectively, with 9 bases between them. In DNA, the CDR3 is TGCAGCGTCATGCTAGGGAACACCGGGGAGCTGTTTTTT. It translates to CSVMLGNTGELFF.

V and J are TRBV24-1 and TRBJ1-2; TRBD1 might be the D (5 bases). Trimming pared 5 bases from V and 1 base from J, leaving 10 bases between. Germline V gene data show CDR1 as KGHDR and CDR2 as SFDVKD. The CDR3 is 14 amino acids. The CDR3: CATSGQSLNYGYTF. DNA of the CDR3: TGTGCCACCAGTGGACAGTCCCTTAACTATGGCTACACCTTC.

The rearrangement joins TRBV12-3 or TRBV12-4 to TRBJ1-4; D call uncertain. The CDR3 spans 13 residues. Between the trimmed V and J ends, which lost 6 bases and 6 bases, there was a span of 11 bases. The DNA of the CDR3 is TGTGCCAGCAGCCCCCGATTAGATGAAAAACTGTTTTTT. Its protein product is CASSPRLDEKLFF.

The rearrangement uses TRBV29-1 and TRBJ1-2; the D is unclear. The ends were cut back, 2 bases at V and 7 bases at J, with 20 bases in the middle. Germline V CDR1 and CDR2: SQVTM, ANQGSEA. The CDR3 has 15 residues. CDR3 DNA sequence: TGCAGCGTTGAAATTTTGTCTAGGCTGGCGGCTGGCTACACCTTC. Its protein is CSVEILSRLAAGYTF.

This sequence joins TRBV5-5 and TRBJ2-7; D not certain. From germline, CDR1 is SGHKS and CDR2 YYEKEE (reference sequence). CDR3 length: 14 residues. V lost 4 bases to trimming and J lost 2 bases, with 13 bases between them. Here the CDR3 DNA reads TGTGCCAGCAGCCTACGAGTAGCCCCCTACGAGCAGTACTTC. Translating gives CASSLRVAPYEQYF.

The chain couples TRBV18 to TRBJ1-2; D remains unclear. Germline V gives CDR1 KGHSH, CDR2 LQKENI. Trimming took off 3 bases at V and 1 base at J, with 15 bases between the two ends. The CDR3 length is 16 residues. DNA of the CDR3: TGTGCCAGCTCACCCCCTGGTGAGGCGGATAACTATGGCTACACCTTC. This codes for CASSPPGEADNYGYTF.

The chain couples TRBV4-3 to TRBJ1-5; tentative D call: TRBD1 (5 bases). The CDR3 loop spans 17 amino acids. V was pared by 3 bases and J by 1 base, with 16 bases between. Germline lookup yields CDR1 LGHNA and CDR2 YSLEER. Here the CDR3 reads CASSHPSRGGSNQPQHF. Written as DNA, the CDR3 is TGCGCCAGCAGCCACCCTTCCCGGGGGGGGAGCAATCAGCCCCAGCATTTT.

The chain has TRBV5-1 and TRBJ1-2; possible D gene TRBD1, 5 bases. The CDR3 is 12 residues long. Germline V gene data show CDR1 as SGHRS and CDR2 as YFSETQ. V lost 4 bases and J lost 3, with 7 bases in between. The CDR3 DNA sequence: TGCGCCAGCAGCGACAGCTACTATGGCTACACCTTC. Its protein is CASSDSYYGYTF.

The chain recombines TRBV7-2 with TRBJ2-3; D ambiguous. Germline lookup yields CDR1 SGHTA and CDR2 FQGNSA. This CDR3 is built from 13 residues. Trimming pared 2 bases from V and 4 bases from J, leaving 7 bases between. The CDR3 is CASSLNSADTQYF. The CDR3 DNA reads TGTGCCAGCAGCTTAAATTCGGCAGATACGCAGTATTTT.

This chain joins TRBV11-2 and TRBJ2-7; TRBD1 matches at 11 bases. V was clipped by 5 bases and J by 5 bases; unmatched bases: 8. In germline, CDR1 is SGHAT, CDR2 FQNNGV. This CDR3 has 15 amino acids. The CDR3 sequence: CASSANRDRGNEQYV. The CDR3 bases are TGTGCCAGCAGCGCCAACCGGGACAGGGGGAACGAGCAGTACGTC.

CDR3 region: CASRAPGLLNYGYTF. CDR3 coding DNA: TGTGCCAGCAGGGCCCCTGGGCTACTTAACTATGGCTACACCTTC. The chain combines TRBV9 with TRBJ1-2, with D unclear. In germline, CDR1 is SGDLS, CDR2 YYNGEE. The CDR3 is 15 residues long. V was clipped by 5 bases and J by 1 base, with 15 bases between them.

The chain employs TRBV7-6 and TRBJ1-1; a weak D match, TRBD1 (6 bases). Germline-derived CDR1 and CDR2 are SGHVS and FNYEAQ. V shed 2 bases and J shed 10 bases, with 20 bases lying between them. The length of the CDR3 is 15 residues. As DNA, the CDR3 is TGTGCCAGCAGCTTATTCCTGGGGGCACCGCTGGGAGCTTTCTTT. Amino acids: CASSLFLGAPLGAFF.

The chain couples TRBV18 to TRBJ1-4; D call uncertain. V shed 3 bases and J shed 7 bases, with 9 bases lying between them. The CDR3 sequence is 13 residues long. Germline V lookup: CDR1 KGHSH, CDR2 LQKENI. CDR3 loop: CASSPPSSEKLFF. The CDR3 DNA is TGTGCCAGCTCACCGCCGTCGAGTGAAAAACTGTTTTTT.

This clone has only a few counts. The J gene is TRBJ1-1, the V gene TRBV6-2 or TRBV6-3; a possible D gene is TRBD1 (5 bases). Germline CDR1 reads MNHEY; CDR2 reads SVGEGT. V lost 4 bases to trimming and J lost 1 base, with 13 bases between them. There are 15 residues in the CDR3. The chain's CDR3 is CASSWIGAPNTEAFF. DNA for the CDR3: TGTGCCAGCAGTTGGATAGGGGCACCGAACACTGAAGCTTTCTTT.

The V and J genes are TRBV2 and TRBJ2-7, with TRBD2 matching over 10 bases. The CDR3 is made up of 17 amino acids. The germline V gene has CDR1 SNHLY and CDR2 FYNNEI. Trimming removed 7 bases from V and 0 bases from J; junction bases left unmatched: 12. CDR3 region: CASTERATSGASYEQYF. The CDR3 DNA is TGTGCCAGCACCGAAAGGGCTACTAGCGGGGCCTCCTACGAGCAGTACTTC. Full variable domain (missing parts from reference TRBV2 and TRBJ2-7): EPEVTQTPSHQVTQMGQEVILRCVPISNHLYFYWYRQILGQKVEFLVSFYNNEISEKSEIFDDQFSVERPDGSNFTLKIRSTKLEDSAMYFCASTERATSGASYEQYFGPGTRLTVT.

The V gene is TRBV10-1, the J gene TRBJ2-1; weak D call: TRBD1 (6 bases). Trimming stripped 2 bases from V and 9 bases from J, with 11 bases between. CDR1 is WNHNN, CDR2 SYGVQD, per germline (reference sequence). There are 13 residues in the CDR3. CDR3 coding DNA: TGCGCCAGCAGTGAGGGGGGCGCGATTGAGCAGTTCTTC. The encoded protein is CASSEGGAIEQFF.

The CDR3 coding sequence is TGCAGTGCTAGTAAGCTGGTGGGGGGGCGGTCCTACGAGCAGTACTTC. Protein sequence: CSASKLVGGRSYEQYF. The chain combines TRBV20-1 with TRBJ2-7; a possible D gene is TRBD2 (7 bases). Trimming removed 3 bases at V and 1 base at J, with 19 bases between. The V gene's germline CDR1 is DFQATT and CDR2 SNEGSKA (reference sequence). CDR3 length: 16 residues.

The CDR3 here is CASEGGGLALFSEQFF. The CDR3 DNA sequence: TGTGCCTCCGAAGGTGGGGGACTAGCATTATTTAGTGAGCAGTTCTTC. This chain links TRBV19 with TRBJ2-1, with 9 bases lining up with TRBD2. The CDR3 is 16 amino acids. Per the germline V gene, CDR1 is LNHDA and CDR2 is SQIVND (reference sequence). J was trimmed by 9 bases and V by 11 bases; bases with no gene match: 20.

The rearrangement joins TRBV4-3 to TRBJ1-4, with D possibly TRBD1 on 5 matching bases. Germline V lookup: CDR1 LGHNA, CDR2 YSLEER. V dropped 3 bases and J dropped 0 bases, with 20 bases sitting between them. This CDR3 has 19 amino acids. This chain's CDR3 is CASSHRILGGGATNEKLFF. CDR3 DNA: TGCGCCAGCAGCCACCGCATCCTGGGGGGGGGTGCAACTAATGAAAAACTGTTTTTT.

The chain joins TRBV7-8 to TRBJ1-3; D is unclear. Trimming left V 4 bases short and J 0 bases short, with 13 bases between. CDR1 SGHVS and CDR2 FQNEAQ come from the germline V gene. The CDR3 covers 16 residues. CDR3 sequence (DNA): TGTGCCAGCAGCTCCCCGATACAACACTCTGGAAACACCATATATTTT. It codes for CASSSPIQHSGNTIYF.

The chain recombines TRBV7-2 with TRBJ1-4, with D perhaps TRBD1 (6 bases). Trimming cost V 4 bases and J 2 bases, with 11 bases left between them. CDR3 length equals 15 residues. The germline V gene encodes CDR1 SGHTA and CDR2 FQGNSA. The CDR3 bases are TGTGCCAGCAGCTCCCAGGGGACGACTAATGAAAAACTGTTTTTT. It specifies CASSSQGTTNEKLFF. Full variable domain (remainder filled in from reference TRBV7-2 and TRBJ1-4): GAGVSQSPSNKVTEKGKDVELRCDPISGHTALYWYRQSLGQGLEFLIYFQGNSAPDKSGLPSDRFSAERTGGSVSTLTIQRTQQEDSAVYLCASSSQGTTNEKLFFGSGTQLSVL.

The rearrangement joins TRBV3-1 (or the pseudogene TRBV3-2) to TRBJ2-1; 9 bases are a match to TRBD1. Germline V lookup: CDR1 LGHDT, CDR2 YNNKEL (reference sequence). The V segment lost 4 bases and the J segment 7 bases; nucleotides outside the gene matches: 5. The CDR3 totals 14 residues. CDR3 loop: CASSPRDRANEQFF. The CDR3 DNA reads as TGTGCCAGCAGCCCCCGGGACAGGGCTAATGAGCAGTTCTTC.

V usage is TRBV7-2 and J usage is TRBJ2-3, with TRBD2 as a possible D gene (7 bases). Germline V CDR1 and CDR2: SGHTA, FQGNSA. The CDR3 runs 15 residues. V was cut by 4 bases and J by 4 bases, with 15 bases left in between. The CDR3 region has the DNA TGTGCCAGCAGCTCCCAAGTGGGGGGGCCAGATACGCAGTATTTT. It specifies CASSSQVGGPDTQYF.

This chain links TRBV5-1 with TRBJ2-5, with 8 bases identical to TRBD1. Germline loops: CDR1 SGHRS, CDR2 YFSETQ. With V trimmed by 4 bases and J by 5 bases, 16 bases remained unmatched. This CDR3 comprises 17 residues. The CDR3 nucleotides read TGCGCCAGCAGCCCTAGCCTCGGGGCAGGGGGCGTGGAGACCCAGTACTTC. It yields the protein CASSPSLGAGGVETQYF.

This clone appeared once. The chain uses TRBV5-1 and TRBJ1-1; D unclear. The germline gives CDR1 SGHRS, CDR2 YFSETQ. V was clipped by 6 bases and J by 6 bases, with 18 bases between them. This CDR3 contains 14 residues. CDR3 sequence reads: CASKVATGWSEAFF. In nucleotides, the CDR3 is TGCGCCAGCAAGGTCGCCACGGGGTGGTCTGAAGCTTTCTTT.

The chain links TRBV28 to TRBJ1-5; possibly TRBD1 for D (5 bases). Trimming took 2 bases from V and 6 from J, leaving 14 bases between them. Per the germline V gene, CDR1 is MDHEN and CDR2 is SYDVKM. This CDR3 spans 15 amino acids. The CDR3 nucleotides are TGTGCCAGCAGTTTAACGGGGGAAGGGGTTCAGCCCCAGCATTTT. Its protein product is CASSLTGEGVQPQHF. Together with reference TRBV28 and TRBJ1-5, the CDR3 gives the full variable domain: DVKVTQSSRYLVKRTGEKVFLECVQDMDHENMFWYRQDPGLGLRLIYFSYDVKMKEKGDIPEGYSVSREKKERFSLILESASTNQTSMYLCASSLTGEGVQPQHFGDGTRLSIL.